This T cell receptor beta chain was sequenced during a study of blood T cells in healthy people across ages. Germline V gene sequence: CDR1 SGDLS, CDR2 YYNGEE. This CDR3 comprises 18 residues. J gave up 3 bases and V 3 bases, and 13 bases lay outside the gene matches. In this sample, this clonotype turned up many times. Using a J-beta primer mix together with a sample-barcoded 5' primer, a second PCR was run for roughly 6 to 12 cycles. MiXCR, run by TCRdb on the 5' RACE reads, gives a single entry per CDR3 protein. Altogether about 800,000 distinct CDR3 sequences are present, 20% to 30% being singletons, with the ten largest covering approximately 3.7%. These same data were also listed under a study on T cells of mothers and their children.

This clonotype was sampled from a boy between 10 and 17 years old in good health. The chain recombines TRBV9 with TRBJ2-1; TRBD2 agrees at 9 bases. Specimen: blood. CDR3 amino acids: CASSDPYSGSASYNEQFF. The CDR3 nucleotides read TGTGCCAGCAGCGACCCCTATAGCGGGAGTGCAAGCTACAATGAGCAGTTCTTC.